This T cell receptor beta chain is from a study of radiotherapy plus CTLA-4 blockade in lung cancer. Study-wide background: Disease control was present in around a third of patients, and objective responses in about 18%.

Only in-frame clones appear in the TCRdb table, and some are missing; sequencing was by immunoSEQ multiplex PCR. In the table there are 64,000 or so clones, approximately 70% of which are singletons. Whole-study findings and limits: Early shifts in blood T cell clones, with interferon-beta, reportedly predicted response best. Tumor-origin TCR clones grew in blood after radiotherapy plus ipilimumab.

On this clone itself: The antigen is unknown.

This sequence originates from a human donor with non-small cell lung cancer whose response to radiotherapy plus ipilimumab could not be evaluated. Sequencing was performed on peripheral blood, taken from a patient treated with radiotherapy plus ipilimumab.

The chain's CDR3 is CASSLGTGETQYF. CDR3 bases: TGTGCCAGCAGCCTAGGCACCGGAGAGACCCAGTACTTC. V is TRBV7-3 and J is TRBJ2-5; D is unresolved. The CDR3 has 13 residues. The ends were cut back, 5 bases at V and 4 bases at J, with 11 bases in the middle. CDR1 and CDR2 from the germline V gene are SGHTA and FQGTGA.